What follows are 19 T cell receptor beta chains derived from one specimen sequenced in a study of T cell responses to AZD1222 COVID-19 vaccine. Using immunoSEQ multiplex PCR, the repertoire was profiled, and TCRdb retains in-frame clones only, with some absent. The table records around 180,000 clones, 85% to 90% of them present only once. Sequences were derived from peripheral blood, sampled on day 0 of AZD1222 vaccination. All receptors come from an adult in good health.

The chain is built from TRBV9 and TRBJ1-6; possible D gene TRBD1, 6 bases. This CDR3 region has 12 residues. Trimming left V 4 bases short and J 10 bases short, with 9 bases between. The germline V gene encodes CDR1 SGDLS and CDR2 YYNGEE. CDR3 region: CASSTGNSPLHF. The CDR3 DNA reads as TGTGCCAGCAGCACAGGGAACTCACCCCTCCACTTT.

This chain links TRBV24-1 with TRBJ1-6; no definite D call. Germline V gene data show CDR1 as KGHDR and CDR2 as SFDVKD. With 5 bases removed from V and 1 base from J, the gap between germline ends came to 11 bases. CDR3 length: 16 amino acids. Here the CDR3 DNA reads TGTGCCACCAGTGTCGAGGGAATTTCCTATAATTCACCCCTCCACTTT. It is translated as CATSVEGISYNSPLHF.

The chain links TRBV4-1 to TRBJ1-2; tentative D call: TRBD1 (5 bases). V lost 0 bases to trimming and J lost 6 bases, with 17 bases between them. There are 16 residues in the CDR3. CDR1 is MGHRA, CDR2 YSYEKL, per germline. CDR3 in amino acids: CASSQDQVARGNGYTF. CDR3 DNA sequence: TGCGCCAGCAGCCAAGATCAAGTGGCCCGGGGCAATGGCTACACCTTC.

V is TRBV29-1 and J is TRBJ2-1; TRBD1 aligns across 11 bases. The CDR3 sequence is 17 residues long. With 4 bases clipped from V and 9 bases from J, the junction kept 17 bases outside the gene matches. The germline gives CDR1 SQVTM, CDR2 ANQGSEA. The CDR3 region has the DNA TGCAGCGTTGCACCAAATGCCGGGACAGGGGGGATCATTGAGCAGTTCTTC. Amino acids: CSVAPNAGTGGIIEQFF.

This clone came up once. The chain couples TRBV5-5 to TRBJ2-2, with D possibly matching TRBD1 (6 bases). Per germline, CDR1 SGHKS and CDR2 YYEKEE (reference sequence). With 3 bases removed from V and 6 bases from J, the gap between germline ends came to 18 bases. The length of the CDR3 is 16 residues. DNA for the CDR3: TGTGCCAGCAGCTCTGGACCAGGGGTTATACCCGGGGAGCTGTTTTTT. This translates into CASSSGPGVIPGELFF.

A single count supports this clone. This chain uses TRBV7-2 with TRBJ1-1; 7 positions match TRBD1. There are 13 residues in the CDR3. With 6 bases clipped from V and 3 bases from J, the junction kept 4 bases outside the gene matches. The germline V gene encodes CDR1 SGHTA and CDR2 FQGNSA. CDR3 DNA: TGTGCCAGCAGAACACAGGGGTACACTGAAGCTTTCTTT. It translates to CASRTQGYTEAFF.

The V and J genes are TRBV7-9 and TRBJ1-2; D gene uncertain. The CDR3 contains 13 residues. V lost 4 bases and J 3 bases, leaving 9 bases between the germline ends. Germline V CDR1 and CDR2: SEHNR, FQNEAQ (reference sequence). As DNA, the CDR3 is TGTGCCAGCAGCTCGACGGATTACTATGGCTACACCTTC. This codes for CASSSTDYYGYTF.

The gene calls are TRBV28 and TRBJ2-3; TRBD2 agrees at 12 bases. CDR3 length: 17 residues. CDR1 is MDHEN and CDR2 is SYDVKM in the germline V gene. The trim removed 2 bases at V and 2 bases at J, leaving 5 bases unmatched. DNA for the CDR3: TGTGCCAGCAGTTTAACTACTAGCGGGGGGTACACAGATACGCAGTATTTT. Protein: CASSLTTSGGYTDTQYF.

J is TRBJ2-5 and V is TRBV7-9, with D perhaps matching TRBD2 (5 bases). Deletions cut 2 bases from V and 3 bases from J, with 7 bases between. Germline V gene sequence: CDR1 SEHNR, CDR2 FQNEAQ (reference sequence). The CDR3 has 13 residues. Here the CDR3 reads CASSLMREETQYF. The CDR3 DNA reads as TGTGCCAGCAGCTTAATGCGGGAAGAGACCCAGTACTTC.

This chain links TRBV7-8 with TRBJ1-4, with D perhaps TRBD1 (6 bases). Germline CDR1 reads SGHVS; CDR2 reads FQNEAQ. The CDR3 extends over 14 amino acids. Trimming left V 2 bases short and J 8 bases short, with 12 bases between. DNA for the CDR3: TGTGCCAGCAGCTTATTGTCCGGGACAGAAAAACTGTTTTTT. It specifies CASSLLSGTEKLFF.

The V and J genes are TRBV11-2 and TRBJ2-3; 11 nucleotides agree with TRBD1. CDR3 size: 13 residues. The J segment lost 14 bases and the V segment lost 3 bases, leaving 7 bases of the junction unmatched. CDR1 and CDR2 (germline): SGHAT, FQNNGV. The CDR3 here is CASSLEGQGARYF. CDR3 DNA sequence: TGTGCCAGCAGCTTGGAAGGACAGGGGGCGAGGTATTTT. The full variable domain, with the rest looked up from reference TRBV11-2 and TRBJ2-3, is EAGVAQSPRYKIIEKRQSVAFWCNPISGHATLYWYQQILGQGPKLLIQFQNNGVVDDSQLPKDRFSAERLKGVDSTLKIQPAKLEDSAVYLCASSLEGQGARYFGPGTRLTVL.

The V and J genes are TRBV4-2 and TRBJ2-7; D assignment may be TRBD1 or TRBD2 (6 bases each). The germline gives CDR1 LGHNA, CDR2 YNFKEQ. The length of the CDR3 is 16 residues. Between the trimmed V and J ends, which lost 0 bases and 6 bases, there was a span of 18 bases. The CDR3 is CASSQDVATEGGEQYF. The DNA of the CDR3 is TGTGCCAGCAGCCAAGATGTGGCCACAGAGGGGGGCGAGCAGTACTTC.

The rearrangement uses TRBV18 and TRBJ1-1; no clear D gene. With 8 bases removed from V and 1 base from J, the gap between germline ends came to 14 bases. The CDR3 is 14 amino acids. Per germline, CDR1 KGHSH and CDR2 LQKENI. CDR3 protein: CASLGQARNTEAFF. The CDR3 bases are TGTGCCAGCCTTGGGCAGGCGCGGAACACTGAAGCTTTCTTT.

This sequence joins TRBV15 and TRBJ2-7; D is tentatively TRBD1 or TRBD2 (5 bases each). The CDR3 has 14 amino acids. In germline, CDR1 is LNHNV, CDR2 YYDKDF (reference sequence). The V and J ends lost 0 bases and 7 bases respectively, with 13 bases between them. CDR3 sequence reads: CATSRDRGPGEQYF. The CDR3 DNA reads TGTGCCACCAGCAGAGATCGGGGCCCTGGGGAGCAGTACTTC.

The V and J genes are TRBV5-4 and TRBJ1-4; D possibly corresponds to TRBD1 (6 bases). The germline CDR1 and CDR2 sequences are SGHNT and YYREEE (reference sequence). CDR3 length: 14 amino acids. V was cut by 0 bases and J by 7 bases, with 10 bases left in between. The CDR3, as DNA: TGTGCCAGCAGCTTGGCGGGGGGGCGTGAAAAACTGTTTTTT. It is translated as CASSLAGGREKLFF. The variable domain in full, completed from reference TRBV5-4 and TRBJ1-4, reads ETGVTQSPTHLIKTRGQQVTLRCSSQSGHNTVSWYQQALGQGPQFIFQYYREEENGRGNFPPRFSGLQFPNYSSELNVNALELDDSALYLCASSLAGGREKLFFGSGTQLSVL.

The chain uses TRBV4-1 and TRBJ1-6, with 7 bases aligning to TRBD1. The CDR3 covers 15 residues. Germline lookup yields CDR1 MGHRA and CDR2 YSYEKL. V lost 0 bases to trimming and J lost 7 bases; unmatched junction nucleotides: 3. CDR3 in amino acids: CASSQEGQVNSPLHF. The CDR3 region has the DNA TGCGCCAGCAGCCAAGAAGGACAGGTCAATTCACCCCTCCACTTT.

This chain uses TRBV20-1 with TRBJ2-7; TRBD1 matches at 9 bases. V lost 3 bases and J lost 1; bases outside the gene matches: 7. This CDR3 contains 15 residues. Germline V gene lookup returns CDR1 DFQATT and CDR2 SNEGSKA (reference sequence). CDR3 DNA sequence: TGCAGTGCTAGTGACCCCGGACAGGGGTCCTACGAGCAGTACTTC. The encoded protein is CSASDPGQGSYEQYF.

In nucleotides, the CDR3 is TGTGCCAGTAGTCACCATCTATCGCACGAGCAGTACGTC. Amino acid sequence: CASSHHLSHEQYV. The V gene is TRBV19, the J gene TRBJ2-7, with unresolved D. The V end was cut by 5 bases, the J end by 5 bases, with 13 bases between. There are 13 residues in the CDR3. Germline CDR1 is LNHDA and CDR2 is SQIVND (reference sequence).

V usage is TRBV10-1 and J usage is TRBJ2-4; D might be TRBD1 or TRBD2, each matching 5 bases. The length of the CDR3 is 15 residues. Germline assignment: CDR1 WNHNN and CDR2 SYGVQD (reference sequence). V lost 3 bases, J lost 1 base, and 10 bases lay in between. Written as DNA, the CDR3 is TGCGCCAGCAGTGACGGGGACGCTGCCAAAAACATTCAGTACTTC. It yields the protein CASSDGDAAKNIQYF.